This T cell receptor beta chain was found in a study of shared clonotypes between healthy human individuals. Study observations and caveats: The small donor group covered limited genetic and exposure diversity. An expected dependence of interdonor clonotype sharing on sequencing depth was noted.

The repertoire was sequenced with immunoSEQ multiplex PCR; TCRdb's copy has only in-frame clones and lacks some. The table lists some 1.5 million clones, around 95% of them singletons, with about 1.2% in the top ten. Healthy adults negative for HIV, lacking recent acute infections or vaccinations, served as donors. Between the trimmed V and J ends, which lost 4 bases and 5 bases, there was a span of 15 bases. Germline V gives CDR1 SGHDN, CDR2 FVKESK. The CDR3 length is 14 residues. A remark on this clone: Its antigen is as yet unknown.

The sample was naive CD4+ T cells sorted from blood. Subset meaning: CD45RA+ positively selected. V and J are TRBV14 and TRBJ2-7, with D perhaps TRBD2 (6 bases). The sequence derives from a man aged 25 to 40 in good health. The CDR3 DNA reads as TGTGCCAGCAGCCCCGAAGGGACGGGGGACGAGCAGTACTTC. This encodes CASSPEGTGDEQYF.